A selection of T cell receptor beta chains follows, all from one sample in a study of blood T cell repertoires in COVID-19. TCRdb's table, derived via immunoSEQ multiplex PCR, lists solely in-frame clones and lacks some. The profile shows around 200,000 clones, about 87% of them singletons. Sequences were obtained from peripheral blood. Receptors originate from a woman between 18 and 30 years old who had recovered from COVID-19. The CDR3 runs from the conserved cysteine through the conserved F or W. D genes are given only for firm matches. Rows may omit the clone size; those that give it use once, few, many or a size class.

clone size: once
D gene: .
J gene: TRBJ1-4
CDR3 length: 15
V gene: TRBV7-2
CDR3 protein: CASSLVPRNGEKLFF
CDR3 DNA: TGTGCCAGCAGCTTAGTTCCCCGTAACGGTGAAAAACTGTTTTTT

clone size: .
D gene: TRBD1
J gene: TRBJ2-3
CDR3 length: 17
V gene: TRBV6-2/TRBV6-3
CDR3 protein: CASSRDRVSRMEYVGYF
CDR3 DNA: TGTGCCAGCAGTCGGGACAGGGTGAGCCGTATGGAGTATGTGGGGTATTTT

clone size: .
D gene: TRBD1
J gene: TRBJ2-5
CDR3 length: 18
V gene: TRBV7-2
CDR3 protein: CASSQQGRWGHARETQYF
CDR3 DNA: TGTGCCAGCAGCCAACAGGGGCGGTGGGGGCATGCGAGAGAGACCCAGTACTTC

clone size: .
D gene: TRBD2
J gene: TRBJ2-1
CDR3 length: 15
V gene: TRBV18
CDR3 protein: CASSPSSGTYDEQFF
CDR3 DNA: TGTGCCAGCTCACCATCGAGCGGGACCTACGATGAGCAGTTCTTC

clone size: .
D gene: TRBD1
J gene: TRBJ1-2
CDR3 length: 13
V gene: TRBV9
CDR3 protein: CASRGQGYYGYTF
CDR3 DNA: TGTGCCAGCAGGGGACAGGGCTACTATGGCTACACCTTC

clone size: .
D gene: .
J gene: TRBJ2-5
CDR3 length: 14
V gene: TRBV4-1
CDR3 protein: CASSQGWYQETQYF
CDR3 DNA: TGCGCCAGCTCCCAGGGTTGGTACCAAGAGACCCAGTACTTC

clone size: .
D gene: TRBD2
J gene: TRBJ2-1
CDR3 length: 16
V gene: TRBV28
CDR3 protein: CASTTVRDYVQNEQFF
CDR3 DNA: TGTGCCAGCACCACGGTCCGGGACTATGTTCAGAATGAGCAGTTCTTC

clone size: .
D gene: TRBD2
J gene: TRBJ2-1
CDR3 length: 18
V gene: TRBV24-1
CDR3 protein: CATSDRRTSAIGGNEQFF
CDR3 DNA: TGTGCCACCAGTGACCGTCGGACTAGCGCTATCGGCGGGAATGAGCAGTTCTTC

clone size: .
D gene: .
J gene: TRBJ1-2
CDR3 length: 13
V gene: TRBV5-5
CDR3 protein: CASSPDGTYGYTF
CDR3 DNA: TGTGCCAGCAGCCCAGACGGGACTTATGGCTACACCTTC

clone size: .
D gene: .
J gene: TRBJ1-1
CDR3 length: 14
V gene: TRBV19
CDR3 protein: CASSIGTGFTEAFF
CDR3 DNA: TGTGCCAGTAGTATAGGTACAGGGTTCACTGAAGCTTTCTTT

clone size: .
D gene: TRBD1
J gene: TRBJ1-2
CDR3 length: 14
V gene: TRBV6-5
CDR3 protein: CASSYGSRGPGYTF
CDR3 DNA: TGTGCCAGCAGTTACGGGAGTAGGGGGCCTGGCTACACCTTC

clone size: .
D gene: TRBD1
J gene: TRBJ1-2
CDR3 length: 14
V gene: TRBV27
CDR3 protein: CASSLAQGGYGYTF
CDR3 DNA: TGTGCCAGCAGTTTAGCACAGGGGGGCTATGGCTACACCTTC

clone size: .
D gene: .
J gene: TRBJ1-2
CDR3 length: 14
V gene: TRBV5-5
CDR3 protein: CASSLVRGNHGYTF
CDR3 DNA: TGTGCCAGCAGCTTGGTTCGGGGAAACCACGGCTACACCTTC

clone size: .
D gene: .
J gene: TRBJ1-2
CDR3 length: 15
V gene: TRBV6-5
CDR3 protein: CASFAPRGLSYGYTF
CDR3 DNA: TGTGCCAGCTTCGCACCGCGGGGGCTCTCCTATGGCTACACCTTC

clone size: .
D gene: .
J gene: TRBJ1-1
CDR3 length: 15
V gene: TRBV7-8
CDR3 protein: CASSLRGQMNTEAFF
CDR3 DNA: TGTGCCAGCAGCTTACGGGGACAAATGAACACTGAAGCTTTCTTT

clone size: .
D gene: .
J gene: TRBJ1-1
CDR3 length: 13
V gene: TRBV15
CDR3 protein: CATSRDRGTEAFF
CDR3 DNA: TGTGCCACCAGCAGAGATCGGGGCACTGAAGCTTTCTTT

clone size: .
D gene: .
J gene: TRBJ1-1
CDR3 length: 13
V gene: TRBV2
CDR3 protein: CATEYRVATEAFF
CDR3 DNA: TGTGCCACTGAATACAGGGTAGCAACTGAAGCTTTCTTT

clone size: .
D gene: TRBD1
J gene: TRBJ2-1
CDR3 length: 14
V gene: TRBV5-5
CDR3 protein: CASSPGQGSNEQFF
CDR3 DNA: TGTGCCAGCAGCCCGGGACAGGGTTCGAATGAGCAGTTCTTC

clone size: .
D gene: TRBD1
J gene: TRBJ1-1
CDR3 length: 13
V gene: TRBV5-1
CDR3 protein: CASGTGMNTEAFF
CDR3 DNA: TGCGCCAGTGGGACAGGGATGAACACTGAAGCTTTCTTT

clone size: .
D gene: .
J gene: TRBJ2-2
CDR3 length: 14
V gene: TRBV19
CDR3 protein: CASSSQGTTGELFF
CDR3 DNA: TGTGCCAGTAGTTCGCAGGGGACCACCGGGGAGCTGTTTTTT